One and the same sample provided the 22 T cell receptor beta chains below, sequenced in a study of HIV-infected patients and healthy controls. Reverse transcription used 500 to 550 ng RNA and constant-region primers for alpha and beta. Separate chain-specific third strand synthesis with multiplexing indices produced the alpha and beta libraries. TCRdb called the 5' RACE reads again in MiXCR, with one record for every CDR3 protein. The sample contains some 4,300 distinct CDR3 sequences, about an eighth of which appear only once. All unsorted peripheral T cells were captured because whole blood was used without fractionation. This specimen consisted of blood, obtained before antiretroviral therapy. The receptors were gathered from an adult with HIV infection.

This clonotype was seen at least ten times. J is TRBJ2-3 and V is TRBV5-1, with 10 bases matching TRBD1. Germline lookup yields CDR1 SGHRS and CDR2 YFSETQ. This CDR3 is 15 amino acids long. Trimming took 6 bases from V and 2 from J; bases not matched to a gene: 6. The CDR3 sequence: CASTGTGVVTDTQYF. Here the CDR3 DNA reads TGCGCCAGCACCGGGACAGGGGTCGTCACAGATACGCAGTATTTT.

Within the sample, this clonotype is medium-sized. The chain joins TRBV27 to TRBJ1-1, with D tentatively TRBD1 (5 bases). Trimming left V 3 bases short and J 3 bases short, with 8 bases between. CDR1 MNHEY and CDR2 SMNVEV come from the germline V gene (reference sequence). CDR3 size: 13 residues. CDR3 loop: CASSFGAHTEAFF. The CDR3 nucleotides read TGTGCCAGCAGTTTTGGGGCACACACTGAAGCTTTCTTT.

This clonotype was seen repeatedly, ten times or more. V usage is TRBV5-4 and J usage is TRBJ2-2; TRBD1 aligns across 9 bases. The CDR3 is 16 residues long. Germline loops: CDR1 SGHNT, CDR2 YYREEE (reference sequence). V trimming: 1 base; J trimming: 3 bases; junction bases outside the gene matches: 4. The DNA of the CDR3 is TGTGCCAGCAGCTTGAGGGGACAGGGCCACACCGGGGAGCTGTTTTTT. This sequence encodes CASSLRGQGHTGELFF.

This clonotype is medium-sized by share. CDR3 DNA sequence: TGTGCCAGTAGTGCAAGTTTTGCAACTAATGAAAAACTGTTTTTT. Encoded protein: CASSASFATNEKLFF. The genes are TRBV19 and TRBJ1-4; D remains unclear. Germline CDR1 is LNHDA and CDR2 is SQIVND (reference sequence). The CDR3 totals 15 residues. V lost 5 bases and J lost 0, with 10 bases in between.

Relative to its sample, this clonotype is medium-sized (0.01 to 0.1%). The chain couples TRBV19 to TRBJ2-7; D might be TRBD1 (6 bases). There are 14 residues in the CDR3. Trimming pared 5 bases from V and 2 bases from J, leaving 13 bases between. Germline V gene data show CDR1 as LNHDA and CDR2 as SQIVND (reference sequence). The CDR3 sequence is CASSRQANTYEQYF. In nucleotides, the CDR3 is TGTGCCAGTAGTCGACAGGCCAATACCTACGAGCAGTACTTC.

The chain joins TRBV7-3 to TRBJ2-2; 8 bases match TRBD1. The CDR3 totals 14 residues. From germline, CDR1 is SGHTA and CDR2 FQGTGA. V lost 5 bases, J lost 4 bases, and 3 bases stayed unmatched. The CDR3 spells CASSNTGGTGELFF. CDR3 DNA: TGTGCCAGCAGCAATACAGGGGGCACCGGGGAGCTGTTTTTT.

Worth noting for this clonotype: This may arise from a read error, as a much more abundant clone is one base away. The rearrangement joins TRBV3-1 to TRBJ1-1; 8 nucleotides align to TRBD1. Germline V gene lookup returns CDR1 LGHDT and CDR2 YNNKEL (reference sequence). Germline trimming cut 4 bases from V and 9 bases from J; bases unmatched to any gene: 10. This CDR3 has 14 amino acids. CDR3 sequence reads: CASSLSDRVGKAFF. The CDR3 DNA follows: TGTGCCAGCAGCCTCTCGGACAGGGTGGGGAAAGCTTTCTTT.

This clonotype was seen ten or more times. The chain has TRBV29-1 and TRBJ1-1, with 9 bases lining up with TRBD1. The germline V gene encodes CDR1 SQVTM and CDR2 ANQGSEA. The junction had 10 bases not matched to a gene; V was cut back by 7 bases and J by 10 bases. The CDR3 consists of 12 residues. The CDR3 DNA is TGCAGCGGAAATACAGGGGGCGCCGGAGCTTTCTTT. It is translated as CSGNTGGAGAFF. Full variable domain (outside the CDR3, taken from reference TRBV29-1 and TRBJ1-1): SAVISQKPSRDICQRGTSLTIQCQVDSQVTMMFWYRQQPGQSLTLIATANQGSEATYESGFVIDKFPISRPNLTFSTLTVSNMSPEDSSIYLCSGNTGGAGAFFGQGTRLTVV.

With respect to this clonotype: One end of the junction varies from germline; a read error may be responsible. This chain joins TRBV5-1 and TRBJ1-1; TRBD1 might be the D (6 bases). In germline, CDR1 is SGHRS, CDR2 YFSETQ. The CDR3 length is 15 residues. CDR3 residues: CASSLLMGADTETFF. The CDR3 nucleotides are TGCGCCAGCAGCTTGCTGATGGGGGCTGACACTGAAACTTTCTTT.

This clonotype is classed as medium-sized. Here the CDR3 DNA reads TGTGCCAGCAGTGAAGGTTCTCGGGCCGGGTACAATGAGCAGTTCTTC. The encoded protein is CASSEGSRAGYNEQFF. The chain has TRBV2 and TRBJ2-1; D gene uncertain. Germline V gene lookup returns CDR1 SNHLY and CDR2 FYNNEI. The CDR3 sequence is 16 residues long. V lost 1 base and J lost 4, with 14 bases in between.

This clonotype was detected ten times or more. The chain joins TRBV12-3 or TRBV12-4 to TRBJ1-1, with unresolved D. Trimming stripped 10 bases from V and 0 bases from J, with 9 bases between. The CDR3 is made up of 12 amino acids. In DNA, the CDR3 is TGTGCCACCCACAGAGTGAACACTGAAGCTTTCTTT. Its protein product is CATHRVNTEAFF.

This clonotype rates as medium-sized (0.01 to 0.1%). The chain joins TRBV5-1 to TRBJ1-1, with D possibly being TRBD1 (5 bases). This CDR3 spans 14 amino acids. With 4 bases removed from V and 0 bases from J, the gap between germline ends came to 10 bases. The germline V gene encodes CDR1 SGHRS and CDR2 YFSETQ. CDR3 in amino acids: CASSGTVMNTEAFF. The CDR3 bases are TGCGCCAGCAGCGGGACCGTTATGAACACTGAAGCTTTCTTT.

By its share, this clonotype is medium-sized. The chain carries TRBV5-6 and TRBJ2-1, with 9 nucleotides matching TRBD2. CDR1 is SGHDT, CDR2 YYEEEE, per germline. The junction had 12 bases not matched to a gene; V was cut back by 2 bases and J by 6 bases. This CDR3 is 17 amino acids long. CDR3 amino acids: CASSLRIAGGVRNEQFF. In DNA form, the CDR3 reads TGTGCCAGCAGCTTACGAATCGCGGGAGGGGTCCGCAATGAGCAGTTCTTC.

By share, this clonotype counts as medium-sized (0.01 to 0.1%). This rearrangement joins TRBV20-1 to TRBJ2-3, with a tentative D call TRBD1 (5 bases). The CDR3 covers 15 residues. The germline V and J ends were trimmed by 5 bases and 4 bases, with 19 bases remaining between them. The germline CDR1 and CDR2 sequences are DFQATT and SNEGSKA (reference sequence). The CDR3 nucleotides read TGCAGTGCTGTCAGCCGACAAGGGGTAGCAGATACGCAGTATTTT. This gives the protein CSAVSRQGVADTQYF.

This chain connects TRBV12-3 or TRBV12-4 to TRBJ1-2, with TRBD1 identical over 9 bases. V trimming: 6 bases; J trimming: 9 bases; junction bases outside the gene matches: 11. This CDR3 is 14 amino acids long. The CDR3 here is CASSRSGQGSRYTF. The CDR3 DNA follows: TGTGCCAGCAGCCGGTCCGGACAGGGGAGTCGCTACACCTTC.

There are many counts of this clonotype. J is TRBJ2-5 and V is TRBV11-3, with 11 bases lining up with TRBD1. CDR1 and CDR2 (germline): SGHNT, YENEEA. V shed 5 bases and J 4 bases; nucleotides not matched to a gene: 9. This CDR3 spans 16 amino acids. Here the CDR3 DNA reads TGTGCCAGCAGCCCTCGGACAGGGGGCGGAGGAGAGACCCAGTACTTC. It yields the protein CASSPRTGGGGETQYF.

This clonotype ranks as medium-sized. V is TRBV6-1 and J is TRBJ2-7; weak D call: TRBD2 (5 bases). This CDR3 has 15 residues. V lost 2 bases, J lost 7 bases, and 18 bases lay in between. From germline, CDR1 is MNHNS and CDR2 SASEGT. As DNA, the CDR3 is TGTGCCAGCAGTGAACCAGCGGTCCTGCGCCGGGAGCAGTACTTC. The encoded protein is CASSEPAVLRREQYF.

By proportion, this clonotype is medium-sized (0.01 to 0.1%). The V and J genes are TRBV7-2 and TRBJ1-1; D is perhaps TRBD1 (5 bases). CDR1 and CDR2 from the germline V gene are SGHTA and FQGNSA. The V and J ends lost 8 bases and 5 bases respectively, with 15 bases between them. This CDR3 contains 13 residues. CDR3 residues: CASELSPGTEAFF. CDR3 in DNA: TGTGCCAGCGAATTAAGCCCAGGGACTGAAGCTTTCTTT.

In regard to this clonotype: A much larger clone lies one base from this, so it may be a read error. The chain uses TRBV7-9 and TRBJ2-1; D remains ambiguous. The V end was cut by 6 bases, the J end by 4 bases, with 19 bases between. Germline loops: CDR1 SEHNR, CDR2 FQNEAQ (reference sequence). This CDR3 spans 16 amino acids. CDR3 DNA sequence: TGTGCCAGCAGATTAACCACTGGCGCCTTATACAATGAGCAGTTCTTC. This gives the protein CASRLTTGALYNEQFF. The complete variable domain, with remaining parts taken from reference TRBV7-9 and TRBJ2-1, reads DTGVSQNPRHKITKRGQNVTFRCDPISEHNRLYWYRQTLGQGPEFLTYFQNEAQLEKSRLLSDRFSAERPKGSFSTLEIQRTEQGDSAMYLCASRLTTGALYNEQFFGPGTRLTVL.

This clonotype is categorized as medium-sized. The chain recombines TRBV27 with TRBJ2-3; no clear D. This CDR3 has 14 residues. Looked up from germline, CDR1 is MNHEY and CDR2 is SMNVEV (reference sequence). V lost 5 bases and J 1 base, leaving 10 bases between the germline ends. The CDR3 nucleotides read TGTGCCAGCAGTCCCACTGACGGCACAGATACGCAGTATTTT. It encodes CASSPTDGTDTQYF.

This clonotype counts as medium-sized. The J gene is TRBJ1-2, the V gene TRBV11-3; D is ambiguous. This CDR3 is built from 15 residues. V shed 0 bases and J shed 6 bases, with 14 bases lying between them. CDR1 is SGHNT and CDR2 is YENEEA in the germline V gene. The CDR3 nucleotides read TGTGCCAGCAGCTTAGATAGGGTGGATTCCCATGGCTACACCTTC. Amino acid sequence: CASSLDRVDSHGYTF.

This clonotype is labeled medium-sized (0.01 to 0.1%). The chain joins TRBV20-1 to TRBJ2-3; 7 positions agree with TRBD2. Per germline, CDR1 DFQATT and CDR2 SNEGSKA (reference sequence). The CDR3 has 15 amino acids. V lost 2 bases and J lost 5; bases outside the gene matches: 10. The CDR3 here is CSARTSATTRDTQYF. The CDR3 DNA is TGCAGTGCTAGAACTAGCGCAACAACCCGAGATACGCAGTATTTT.